This T cell receptor (beta chain) was profiled in a study of monozygotic twins with inflammatory bowel disease. Study findings and constraints: Healthy twins shared more clonotypes with others than IBD patients, most markedly active ones. IBD-affected twins scored below their healthy co-twins in TCRbeta diversity (inverse Simpson).

Germline V gene lookup returns CDR1 MNHEY and CDR2 SMNVEV (reference sequence). The CDR3 is 15 amino acids. Making cDNA involved eight separate reactions per sample. TCRdb re-called the 5' RACE reads; one entry per CDR3 protein, DNA not given. This table holds approximately 400,000 distinct CDR3 sequences. A roughly 2.5 ml blood sample was drawn per donor. Turning to this clonotype: Its antigen is unknown.

The receptor's source is a human donor with ulcerative colitis or Crohn's disease, or a healthy co-twin of an affected twin (not recorded which). The sample consisted of blood. This sequence joins TRBV27 and TRBJ1-2; as DNA is missing, the TRBD1 call by TCRdb cannot be tested. The chain's CDR3 is CASSFAASGSYGYTF.